This TCR beta chain was recorded in a study of cytomegalovirus exposure and HLA in healthy donors. Broader study findings: A later analysis linked 15,000 to 20,000 TCR beta sequences to HLA alleles at 0.05 false discovery rate.

The CDR3 has 15 amino acids. Germline V gene sequence: CDR1 SGDLS, CDR2 YYNGEE. Trimming pared 0 bases from V and 3 bases from J, leaving 10 bases between. Points on this clone: Antigen: not known.

The PCR contained 60 Vbeta and 13 Jbeta primers. Clones were read by immunoSEQ multiplex PCR, and TCRdb kept only the in-frame ones, dropping some. The repertoire holds some 70,000 clones, with roughly 69% as singletons. While unrecorded immune exposures were likely, the donors were nominally healthy when sampled. The sequencing sample was made of PBMCs. The chain couples TRBV9 to TRBJ2-1; a weak D match, TRBD2 (6 bases). This receptor was obtained from a woman between 45 and 65 years old in good health and CMV-seronegative. The CDR3 is CASSVAGDFYNEQFF. CDR3 bases: TGTGCCAGCAGCGTAGCGGGAGATTTCTACAATGAGCAGTTCTTC.